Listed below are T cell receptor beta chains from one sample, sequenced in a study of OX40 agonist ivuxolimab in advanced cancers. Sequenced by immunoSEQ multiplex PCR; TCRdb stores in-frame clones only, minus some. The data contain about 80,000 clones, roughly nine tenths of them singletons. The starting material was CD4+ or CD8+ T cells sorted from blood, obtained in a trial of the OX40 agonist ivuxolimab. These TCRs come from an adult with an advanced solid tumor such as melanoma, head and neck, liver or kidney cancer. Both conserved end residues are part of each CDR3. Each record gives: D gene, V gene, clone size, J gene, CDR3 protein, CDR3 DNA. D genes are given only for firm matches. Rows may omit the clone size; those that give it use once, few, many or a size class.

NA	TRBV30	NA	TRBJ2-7	CAWSVLGAGEQYF	TGTGCCTGGAGTGTATTGGGGGCGGGGGAGCAGTACTTC
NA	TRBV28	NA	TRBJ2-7	CASSLNYEQYF	TGTGCCAGCAGTCTTAACTACGAGCAGTACTTC
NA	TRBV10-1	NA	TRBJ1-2	CASSPPGSGTNYGYTF	TGCGCCAGCAGTCCCCCAGGTTCAGGGACTAACTATGGCTACACCTTC
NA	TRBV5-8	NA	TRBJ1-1	CASSLLGGTEAFF	TGTGCCAGCAGCTTGCTGGGTGGCACTGAAGCTTTCTTT
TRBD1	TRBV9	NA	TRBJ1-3	CASSVGAGGNSGNTIYF	TGTGCCAGCAGCGTAGGGGCAGGGGGTAACTCTGGAAACACCATATATTTT
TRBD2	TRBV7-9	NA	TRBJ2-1	CASSSPGLAVYNEQFF	TGTGCCAGCAGCTCCCCGGGACTAGCGGTCTACAATGAGCAGTTCTTC
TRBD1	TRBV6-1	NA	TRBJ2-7	CASSEAGQGGSYEQYF	TGTGCCAGCAGTGAAGCGGGACAGGGGGGATCTTACGAGCAGTACTTC
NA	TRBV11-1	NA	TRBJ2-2	CASSDTQGTGELFF	TGTGCCAGCAGCGATACACAGGGTACCGGGGAGCTGTTTTTT
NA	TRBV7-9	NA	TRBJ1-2	CASSPTGSYGYTF	TGTGCCAGCAGCCCGACCGGGTCCTATGGCTACACCTTC
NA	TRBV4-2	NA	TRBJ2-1	CASSQDLGVANEQFF	TGTGCCAGCAGCCAAGATCTGGGGGTGGCCAATGAGCAGTTCTTC
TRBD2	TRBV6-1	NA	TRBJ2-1	CASSARDRLAVYNEQFF	TGTGCCAGCAGTGCCCGAGATAGGCTAGCGGTTTACAATGAGCAGTTCTTC
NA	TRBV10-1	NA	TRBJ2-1	CASSGSRSYNEQFF	TGCGCCAGCAGTGGTAGTAGGTCTTACAATGAGCAGTTCTTC
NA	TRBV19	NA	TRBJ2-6	CASTPISSGANVLTF	TGTGCCAGTACCCCTATTAGCTCTGGGGCCAACGTCCTGACTTTC
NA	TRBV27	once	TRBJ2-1	CASSLPGGPAFF	TGTGCCAGCAGTTTGCCCGGGGGCCCGGCGTTCTTC
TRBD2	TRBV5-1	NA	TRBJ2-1	CASSSGLAGGLNNEQFF	TGCGCCAGCAGCTCGGGACTAGCGGGGGGGCTAAACAATGAGCAGTTCTTC
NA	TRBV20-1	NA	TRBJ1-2	CSARSGWGYTF	TGCAGTGCTAGATCCGGCTGGGGCTACACCTTC
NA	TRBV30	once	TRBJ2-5	CAWGDRQETQYF	TGTGCCTGGGGCGACAGGCAAGAGACCCAGTACTTC
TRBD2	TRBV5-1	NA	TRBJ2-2	CASSNLAGGNTGELFF	TGCGCCAGCAGCAACCTAGCGGGAGGGAACACCGGGGAGCTGTTTTTT
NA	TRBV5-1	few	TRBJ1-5	CASSLGGTDQPQHF	TGCGCCAGCAGCTTGGGGGGTACGGATCAGCCCCAGCATTTT
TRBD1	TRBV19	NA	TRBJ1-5	CASSFAGGRNQPQHF	TGTGCCAGTAGTTTCGCAGGGGGCCGGAATCAGCCCCAGCATTTT
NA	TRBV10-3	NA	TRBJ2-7	CAISRQASYEQYF	TGTGCCATCAGTCGGCAGGCGTCCTACGAGCAGTACTTC
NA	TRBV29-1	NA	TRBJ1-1	CSVAPLAGLTGAFF	TGCAGCGTTGCCCCACTTGCGGGACTAACGGGGGCTTTCTTT
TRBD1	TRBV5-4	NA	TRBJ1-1	CASSSGQGRTEAFF	TGTGCCAGCAGCTCAGGACAGGGAAGGACTGAAGCTTTCTTT
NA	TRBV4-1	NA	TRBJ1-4	CASSQDQGAYEKLFF	TGCGCCAGCAGCCAAGATCAAGGGGCCTATGAAAAACTGTTTTTT
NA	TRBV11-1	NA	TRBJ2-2	CASSFDRNTGELFF	TGTGCCAGCAGCTTCGACAGGAACACCGGGGAGCTGTTTTTT
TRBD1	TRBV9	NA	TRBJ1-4	CASSVGWRDSLFF	TGTGCCAGCAGCGTAGGATGGAGGGACAGTCTGTTTTTT
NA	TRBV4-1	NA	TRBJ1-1	CASSQVVTSYTEAFF	TGCGCCAGCAGCCAAGTAGTTACCAGTTACACTGAAGCTTTCTTT
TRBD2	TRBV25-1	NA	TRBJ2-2	CASSLTSGRNTGELFF	TGTGCCAGCAGTCTAACTAGCGGGAGGAACACCGGGGAGCTGTTTTTT
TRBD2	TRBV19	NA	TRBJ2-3	CASSSYLTSGSADTQYF	TGTGCCAGTAGTTCCTACTTGACTAGCGGGAGTGCAGATACGCAGTATTTT
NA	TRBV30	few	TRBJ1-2	CAWASGLYGYTF	TGTGCCTGGGCCTCGGGGCTGTATGGCTACACCTTC
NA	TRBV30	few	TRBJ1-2	CAWNSRRYGYTF	TGTGCCTGGAACAGCCGGCGCTATGGCTACACCTTC
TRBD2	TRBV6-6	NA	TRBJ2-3	CASSLGLAGGTDTQYF	TGTGCCAGCAGTTTAGGACTAGCGGGGGGCACAGATACGCAGTATTTT
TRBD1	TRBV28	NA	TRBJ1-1	CASSLSGGINTEAFF	TGTGCCAGCAGTTTATCAGGGGGTATTAACACTGAAGCTTTCTTT
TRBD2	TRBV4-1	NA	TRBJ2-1	CASSLGLVVSDEQFF	TGCGCCAGCAGCCTGGGACTAGTTGTAAGTGATGAGCAGTTCTTC
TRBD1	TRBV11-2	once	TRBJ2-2	CASSPGQGGIVHTGELFF	TGTGCCAGCAGCCCGGGACAGGGAGGCATTGTACACACCGGGGAGCTGTTTTTT
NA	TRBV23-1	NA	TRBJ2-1	CASSQTRSSEQFF	TGCGCCAGCAGTCAAACTAGGAGTAGTGAGCAGTTCTTC
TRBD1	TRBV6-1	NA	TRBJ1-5	CASSELRQGGAQHF	TGTGCCAGCAGTGAATTACGACAGGGTGGCGCCCAGCATTTT
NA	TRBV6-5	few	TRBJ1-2	CASSPPGWGGYTF	TGTGCCAGCAGCCCTCCGGGGTGGGGTGGCTACACCTTC
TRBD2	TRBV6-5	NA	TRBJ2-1	CASSYDGGRPNNEQFF	TGTGCCAGCAGTTATGATGGCGGGAGGCCCAACAATGAGCAGTTCTTC
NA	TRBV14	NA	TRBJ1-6	CASSQEARGSPLHF	TGTGCCAGCAGCCAAGAAGCTCGGGGTTCACCCCTCCACTTT
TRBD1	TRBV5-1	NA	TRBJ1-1	CASRSTGANTEAFF	TGCGCCAGCAGATCCACAGGGGCGAACACTGAAGCTTTCTTT
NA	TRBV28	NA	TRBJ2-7	CASSPDRISYEQYF	TGTGCCAGCAGTCCTGACAGGATCTCCTACGAGCAGTACTTC